These 10 T cell receptor beta chains were all obtained from the same sample, sequenced in a study of blood T cell repertoires in COVID-19. Here immunoSEQ multiplex PCR was the method, and the copy in TCRdb shows in-frame clones only, minus some. The sample contains approximately 120,000 clones, roughly 90% of which appear only once. What was sequenced was peripheral blood. These receptors all come from a man in his fifties or sixties with acute or convalescent COVID-19.

The chain links TRBV19 to TRBJ2-6; 8 nucleotides line up with TRBD2. The length of the CDR3 is 16 residues. CDR1 LNHDA and CDR2 SQIVND come from the germline V gene (reference sequence). Trimming removed 5 bases from V and 4 bases from J; junction bases left unmatched: 7. CDR3 sequence reads: CASSDHGGAGANVLTF. The CDR3 DNA reads TGTGCCAGTAGTGACCACGGGGGGGCCGGGGCCAACGTCCTGACTTTC.

Only one count was recorded for this clone. The chain joins TRBV5-5 to TRBJ2-7; 10 nucleotides agree with TRBD2. This CDR3 contains 15 residues. Losses at the gene ends were 4 bases for V and 3 bases for J; bases not matched to a gene: 7. Germline CDR1 SGHKS, CDR2 YYEKEE (reference sequence). CDR3 nucleotides: TGTGCCAGCAGCACCTCCGGGACTAGCGTCTACGAGCAGTACTTC. Its protein product is CASSTSGTSVYEQYF. Full variable domain (remainder filled in from reference TRBV5-5 and TRBJ2-7): DAGVTQSPTHLIKTRGQQVTLRCSPISGHKSVSWYQQVLGQGPQFIFQYYEKEERGRGNFPDRFSARQFPNYSSELNVNALLLGDSALYLCASSTSGTSVYEQYFGPGTRLTVT.

V gene TRBV18 combines with J gene TRBJ1-1; D may be TRBD1 (6 bases). The CDR3 length is 15 residues. CDR1 KGHSH and CDR2 LQKENI come from the germline V gene. V lost 0 bases and J 1 base, leaving 9 bases between the germline ends. The CDR3 bases are TGTGCCAGCTCACCACCGTCAGGGGAGAACACTGAAGCTTTCTTT. It specifies CASSPPSGENTEAFF.

The chain carries TRBV23-1 and TRBJ1-5; D uncertain. TRBV23-1 is sorted into the ORF group, with uncertain function. Trimming stripped 2 bases from V and 0 bases from J, with 8 bases between. The length of the CDR3 is 15 residues. The CDR3 here is CASSQPGYSNQPQHF. CDR3 bases: TGCGCCAGCAGTCAACCAGGTTATAGCAATCAGCCCCAGCATTTT.

The rearrangement uses TRBV6-4 and TRBJ1-1; the D gene is possibly TRBD1 (6 bases). Trimming took off 2 bases at V and 0 bases at J, with 16 bases between the two ends. The germline CDR1 and CDR2 sequences are MRHNA and SNTAGT. The CDR3 totals 17 residues. The CDR3 is CASSDPVGGAVNTEAFF. The CDR3 DNA follows: TGTGCCAGCAGTGACCCCGTAGGGGGTGCCGTGAACACTGAAGCTTTCTTT.

V gene TRBV9 combines with J gene TRBJ2-1; weak D call: TRBD1 (5 bases). CDR3 size: 17 residues. The V gene's germline CDR1 is SGDLS and CDR2 YYNGEE. V was shortened by 3 bases and J by 0 bases, with 16 bases between the two germline ends. CDR3 coding DNA: TGTGCCAGCAGCGCCCGGGCAGGGCGGAGCTCCTACAATGAGCAGTTCTTC. Translation: CASSARAGRSSYNEQFF.

The chain couples TRBV12-5 to TRBJ2-7; the D gene is possibly TRBD2 (5 bases). This CDR3 has 15 residues. Trimming removed 3 bases from V and 5 bases from J, with 17 bases in between. CDR1 and CDR2 from the germline V gene are LGHNT and FRNRAP. The CDR3, as DNA: TGTGCTAGTGGTTTCATGTCCGGGGTAGGCCACGAGCAGTACTTC. It is translated as CASGFMSGVGHEQYF.

This sequence joins TRBV7-8 and TRBJ1-2, with 7 bases lining up with TRBD1. There are 15 residues in the CDR3. J lost 8 bases, V lost 1 base, and 10 bases had no gene match. Germline CDR1 SGHVS, CDR2 FQNEAQ. Written as DNA, the CDR3 is TGTGCCAGCAGCTTAGAGACAGGGACGGGTGACGGCTACACCTTC. As protein: CASSLETGTGDGYTF.

The chain uses TRBV6-5 and TRBJ1-5, with TRBD1 as a possible D gene (5 bases). This CDR3 is 14 amino acids long. Trimming took off 10 bases at V and 0 bases at J, with 13 bases between the two ends. Germline V CDR1 and CDR2: MNHEY, SVGAGI. The CDR3 coding sequence is TGTGCCACCCGGGAGGGGCTTAGCAATCAGCCCCAGCATTTT. Translating gives CATREGLSNQPQHF.

The chain has TRBV27 and TRBJ2-1; D remains ambiguous. The germline CDR1 and CDR2 sequences are MNHEY and SMNVEV (reference sequence). The V and J ends lost 5 bases and 0 bases respectively, with 11 bases between them. The length of the CDR3 is 15 residues. As DNA, the CDR3 is TGTGCCAGCAGTAACGGCGGCTTCTCCTACAATGAGCAGTTCTTC. Its protein is CASSNGGFSYNEQFF.